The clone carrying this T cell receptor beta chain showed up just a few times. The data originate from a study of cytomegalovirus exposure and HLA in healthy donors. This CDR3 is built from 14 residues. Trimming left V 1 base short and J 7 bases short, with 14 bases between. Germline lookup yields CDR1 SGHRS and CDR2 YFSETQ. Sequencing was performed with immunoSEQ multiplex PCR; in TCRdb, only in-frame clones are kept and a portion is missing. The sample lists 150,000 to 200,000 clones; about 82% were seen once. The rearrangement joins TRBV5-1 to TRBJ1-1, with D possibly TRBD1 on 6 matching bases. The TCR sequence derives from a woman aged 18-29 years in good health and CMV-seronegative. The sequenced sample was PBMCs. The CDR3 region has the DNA TGCGCCAGCAGCTTGAGACAGGATGATAGTGAAGCTTTCTTT. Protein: CASSLRQDDSEAFF.